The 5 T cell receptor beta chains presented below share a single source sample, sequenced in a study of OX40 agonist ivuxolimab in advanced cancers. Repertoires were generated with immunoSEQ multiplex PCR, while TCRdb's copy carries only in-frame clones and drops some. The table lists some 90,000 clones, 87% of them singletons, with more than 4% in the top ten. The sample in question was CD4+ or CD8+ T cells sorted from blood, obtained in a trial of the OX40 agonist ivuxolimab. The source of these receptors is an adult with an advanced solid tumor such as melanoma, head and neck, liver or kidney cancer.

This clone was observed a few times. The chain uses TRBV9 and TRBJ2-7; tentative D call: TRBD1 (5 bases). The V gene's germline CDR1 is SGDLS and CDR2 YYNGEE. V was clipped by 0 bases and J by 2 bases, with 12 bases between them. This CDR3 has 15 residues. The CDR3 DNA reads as TGTGCCAGCAGCGTAGGTGGGGCGGCTACCTACGAGCAGTACTTC. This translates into CASSVGGAATYEQYF.

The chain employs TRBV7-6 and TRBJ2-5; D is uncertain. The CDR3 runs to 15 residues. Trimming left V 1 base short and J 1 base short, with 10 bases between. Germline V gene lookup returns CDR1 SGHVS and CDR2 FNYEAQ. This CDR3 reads CASSLGTRTQETQYF. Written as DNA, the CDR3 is TGTGCCAGCAGCTTAGGGACCCGGACCCAAGAGACCCAGTACTTC. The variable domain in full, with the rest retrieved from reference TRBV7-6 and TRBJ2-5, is GAGVSQSPRYKVTKRGQDVALRCDPISGHVSLYWYRQALGQGPEFLTYFNYEAQQDKSGLPNDRFSAERPEGSISTLTIQRTEQRDSAMYRCASSLGTRTQETQYFGPGTRLLVL.

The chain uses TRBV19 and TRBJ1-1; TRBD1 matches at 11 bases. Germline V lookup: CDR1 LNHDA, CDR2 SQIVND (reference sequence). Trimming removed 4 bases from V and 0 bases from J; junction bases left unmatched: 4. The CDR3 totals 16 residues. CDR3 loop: CASSKGTGGMNTEAFF. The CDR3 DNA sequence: TGTGCCAGTAGTAAAGGGACAGGGGGTATGAACACTGAAGCTTTCTTT. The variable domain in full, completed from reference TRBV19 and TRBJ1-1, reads DGGITQSPKYLFRKEGQNVTLSCEQNLNHDAMYWYRQDPGQGLRLIYYSQIVNDFQKGDIAEGYSVSREKKESFPLTVTSAQKNPTAFYLCASSKGTGGMNTEAFFGQGTRLTVV.

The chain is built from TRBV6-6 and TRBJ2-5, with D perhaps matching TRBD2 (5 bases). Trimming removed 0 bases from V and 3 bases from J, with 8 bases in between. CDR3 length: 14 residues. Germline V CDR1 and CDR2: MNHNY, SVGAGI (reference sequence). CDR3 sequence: CASSYSRGKETQYF. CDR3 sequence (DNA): TGTGCCAGCAGTTACTCGAGAGGGAAAGAGACCCAGTACTTC.

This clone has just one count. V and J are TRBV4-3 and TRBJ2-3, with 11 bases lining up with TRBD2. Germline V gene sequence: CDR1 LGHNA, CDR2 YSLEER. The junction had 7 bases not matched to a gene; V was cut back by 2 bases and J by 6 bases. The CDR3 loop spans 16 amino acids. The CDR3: CASSQRLAGPADTQYF. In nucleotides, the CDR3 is TGCGCCAGCAGCCAAAGACTAGCGGGGCCCGCGGATACGCAGTATTTT.